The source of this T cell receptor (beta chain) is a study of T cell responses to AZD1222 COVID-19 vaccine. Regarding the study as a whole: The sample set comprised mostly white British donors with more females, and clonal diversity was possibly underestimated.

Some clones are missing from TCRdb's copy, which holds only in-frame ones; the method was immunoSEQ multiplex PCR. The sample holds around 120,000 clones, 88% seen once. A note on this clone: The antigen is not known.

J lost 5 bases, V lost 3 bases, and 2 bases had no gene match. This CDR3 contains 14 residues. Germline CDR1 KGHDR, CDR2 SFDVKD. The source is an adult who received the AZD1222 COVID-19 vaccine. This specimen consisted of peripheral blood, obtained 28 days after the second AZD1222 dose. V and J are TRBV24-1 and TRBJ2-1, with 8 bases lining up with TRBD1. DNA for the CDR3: TGTGCCACCAGTGATCCGACAGGGGACAATGAGCAGTTCTTC. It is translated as CATSDPTGDNEQFF.